This T cell receptor (beta chain) was obtained from a study of T cells expressing NK-cell markers. In germline, CDR1 is LGHDT, CDR2 YNNKEL (reference sequence). The CDR3 runs to 15 residues. Using the 5' RACE reads, TCRdb records one entry per CDR3 protein without DNA. This table lists more than 400,000 distinct CDR3 sequences. Sequencing was done on a sample of blood T cells: a sorted CD56 or NKG2C T cell subset, CD4+ or CD8+ T cells, or bulk PBMC T cells (not recorded which). V and J are TRBV3-1 and TRBJ1-1; TCRdb reports TRBD1, a call that lacks DNA to check it against. The TCR comes from a woman aged 18-70 years in good health. Here the CDR3 reads CASSQAFTQGTEAFF.